The 17 T cell receptor beta chains below all came from one sample that was sequenced in a study of OX40 agonist ivuxolimab in advanced cancers. The method behind the library was the immunoSEQ multiplex PCR assay. Not all clones reach the TCRdb copy of this immuneACCESS table, which keeps in-frame sequences only. Checked studies attribute under half of the gap to unresolved V genes and leave the rest unexplained. The sample has just under 35,000 clones on record, 92% of them singletons. Roughly a third of the sample goes to the ten largest clones. The source was CD4+ or CD8+ T cells sorted from blood, collected in a trial of the OX40 agonist ivuxolimab. The receptors stem from an adult with an advanced solid tumor such as melanoma, head and neck, liver or kidney cancer.

The V call is TRBV28, the J call TRBJ2-7; D gene uncertain. V gave up 3 bases and J gave up 0 bases, with 12 bases separating them. Germline-derived CDR1 and CDR2 are MDHEN and SYDVKM. This CDR3 spans 15 amino acids. In nucleotides, the CDR3 is TGTGCCAGCAGTTTGTTGAGTCGGGCCTCCTACGAGCAGTACTTC. Translation: CASSLLSRASYEQYF.

The chain links TRBV7-2 to TRBJ2-6; a weak D match, TRBD1 (6 bases). This CDR3 is 18 amino acids long. Trimming cost V 2 bases and J 2 bases, with 16 bases left between them. CDR1 and CDR2 from the germline V gene are SGHTA and FQGNSA. The CDR3 region is CASSLLRDTFPGANVLTF. The CDR3 DNA reads TGTGCCAGCAGCTTATTACGGGACACCTTCCCTGGGGCCAACGTCCTGACTTTC.

The V gene is TRBV4-2, the J gene TRBJ2-3; 7 nucleotides agree with TRBD2. Trimming cost V 1 base and J 3 bases; bases outside gene matches: 1. Germline values: CDR1 LGHNA, CDR2 YNFKEQ. CDR3 size: 14 residues. The CDR3 reads CASSQVGGTDTQYF. The CDR3 DNA sequence: TGTGCCAGCAGCCAAGTGGGGGGGACAGATACGCAGTATTTT.

This sequence joins TRBV7-2 and TRBJ2-1; 12 nucleotides match TRBD2. The CDR3 spans 16 residues. In germline, CDR1 is SGHTA, CDR2 FQGNSA. Unmatched junction bases numbered 10, after V lost 5 bases and J lost 8 bases. The CDR3: CASSLRGASGRDEQFF. CDR3 bases: TGTGCCAGCAGCCTACGGGGGGCTAGCGGGAGGGATGAGCAGTTCTTC.

This sequence joins TRBV28 and TRBJ1-5, with TRBD1 matching 7 bases. The CDR3 contains 13 residues. V trimming: 6 bases; J trimming: 5 bases; junction bases outside the gene matches: 4. Germline loops: CDR1 MDHEN, CDR2 SYDVKM. CDR3 in amino acids: CASSLQGYQPQHF. CDR3 nucleotides: TGTGCCAGCAGCCTACAGGGGTATCAGCCCCAGCATTTT.

J is TRBJ2-7 and V is TRBV13, with D possibly being TRBD1 (6 bases). CDR1 is PRHDT, CDR2 FYEKMQ, per germline (reference sequence). Trimming left V 1 base short and J 2 bases short, with 21 bases between. CDR3 length equals 18 residues. The CDR3 loop is CASSLAGDRDNPAYEQYF. In DNA, the CDR3 is TGTGCCAGCAGCTTAGCAGGGGACCGGGACAACCCGGCCTACGAGCAGTACTTC.

The chain recombines TRBV4-1 with TRBJ1-2; D is ambiguous. Germline CDR1 reads MGHRA; CDR2 reads YSYEKL. Trimming took 6 bases from V and 0 from J, leaving 11 bases between them. The CDR3 sequence is 14 residues long. The CDR3 region is CASSLEGPNYGYTF. CDR3 sequence (DNA): TGCGCCAGCAGTTTGGAAGGGCCTAACTATGGCTACACCTTC.

The chain employs TRBV4-1 and TRBJ2-3, with 7 bases matching TRBD2. Germline assignment: CDR1 MGHRA and CDR2 YSYEKL. The CDR3 totals 14 residues. After removal of 6 bases from V and 3 bases from J, the junction contained 6 bases not matched to a gene. The CDR3 reads CASRREGPTDTQYF. The CDR3 DNA reads as TGCGCCAGCAGAAGGGAGGGGCCGACAGATACGCAGTATTTT.

CDR3 in amino acids: CASNTDSYTGELFF. CDR3 nucleotide sequence: TGTGCCAGCAACACGGACAGCTACACCGGGGAGCTGTTTTTT. V is TRBV28 and J is TRBJ2-2, with TRBD1 as a possible D gene (6 bases). This CDR3 spans 14 amino acids. CDR1 and CDR2 from the germline V gene are MDHEN and SYDVKM. Trimming shortened V by 7 bases and J by 3 bases, and 12 bases separated the two germline ends. Full variable domain (missing parts from reference TRBV28 and TRBJ2-2): DVKVTQSSRYLVKRTGEKVFLECVQDMDHENMFWYRQDPGLGLRLIYFSYDVKMKEKGDIPEGYSVSREKKERFSLILESASTNQTSMYLCASNTDSYTGELFFGEGSRLTVL.

As regards this clone: A much larger clone lies one base from this, so it may be a read error. The chain recombines TRBV10-3 with TRBJ2-7; TRBD2 matches at 10 bases. The CDR3 consists of 15 residues. CDR1 is ENHRY, CDR2 SYGVKD, per germline. The CDR3 protein is CASSEASGGSYEQYF. The CDR3 DNA reads as TGTGCCAGCAGTGAAGCTAGCGGGGGCTCCTACGAGCAGTACTTC.

The chain joins TRBV13 to TRBJ2-4; D perhaps matches TRBD1 (5 bases). V lost 1 base, J lost 6 bases, and 13 bases lay in between. This CDR3 spans 15 amino acids. Germline loops: CDR1 PRHDT, CDR2 FYEKMQ (reference sequence). CDR3 coding DNA: TGTGCCAGCAGCTTAGAGATAAGGGGTGGAAACATTCAGTACTTC. It yields the protein CASSLEIRGGNIQYF.

The V and J genes are TRBV11-2 and TRBJ2-1; possibly TRBD2 for D (5 bases). The V gene's germline CDR1 is SGHAT and CDR2 FQNNGV. V lost 3 bases and J 2 bases, leaving 20 bases between the germline ends. The CDR3 is 18 residues long. The CDR3 here is CASSFVLLAGAPYNEQFF. CDR3 sequence (DNA): TGTGCCAGCAGCTTTGTCCTTTTGGCGGGTGCCCCCTACAATGAGCAGTTCTTC.

This chain joins TRBV13 and TRBJ1-1; the D is unclear. The germline gives CDR1 PRHDT, CDR2 FYEKMQ (reference sequence). V dropped 0 bases and J dropped 8 bases, with 7 bases sitting between them. The CDR3 runs to 12 residues. CDR3 residues: CASSLGPSEAFF. The DNA for the CDR3 is TGTGCCAGCAGCTTAGGCCCGTCGGAAGCTTTCTTT.

The J gene is TRBJ2-5, the V gene TRBV28, with TRBD2 matching over 7 bases. Looked up from germline, CDR1 is MDHEN and CDR2 is SYDVKM. The CDR3 has 15 residues. Trimming removed 2 bases from V and 3 bases from J; junction bases left unmatched: 6. As DNA, the CDR3 is TGTGCCAGCAGTTTAACTGTCAGCGGGAAAGAGACCCAGTACTTC. Amino acids: CASSLTVSGKETQYF.

V and J are TRBV13 and TRBJ2-7; 10 bases are shared with TRBD2. Germline V gives CDR1 PRHDT, CDR2 FYEKMQ (reference sequence). V trimming: 3 bases; J trimming: 6 bases; junction bases outside the gene matches: 8. There are 15 residues in the CDR3. The CDR3 is CASSFASGGLGEQYF. CDR3 in DNA: TGTGCCAGCAGCTTCGCTAGCGGGGGATTAGGCGAGCAGTACTTC.

This sequence joins TRBV11-2 and TRBJ2-1; tentatively, D is TRBD2 (6 bases). Germline V gene sequence: CDR1 SGHAT, CDR2 FQNNGV. The V gene lost 5 bases and the J gene lost 2 bases, with 13 bases spanning the gap. The CDR3 sequence is 15 residues long. The CDR3: CASSEGGNAYNEQFF. In nucleotides, the CDR3 is TGTGCCAGCAGCGAGGGCGGGAATGCCTACAATGAGCAGTTCTTC.

This rearrangement joins TRBV15 to TRBJ2-2; 7 bases align to TRBD2. Germline loops: CDR1 LNHNV, CDR2 YYDKDF (reference sequence). V lost 0 bases, J lost 4 bases, and 8 bases stayed unmatched. This CDR3 is 17 amino acids long. The CDR3 protein is CATSRDQGGPGTGELFF. The CDR3 nucleotides read TGTGCCACCAGCAGAGATCAGGGAGGGCCGGGCACCGGGGAGCTGTTTTTT.